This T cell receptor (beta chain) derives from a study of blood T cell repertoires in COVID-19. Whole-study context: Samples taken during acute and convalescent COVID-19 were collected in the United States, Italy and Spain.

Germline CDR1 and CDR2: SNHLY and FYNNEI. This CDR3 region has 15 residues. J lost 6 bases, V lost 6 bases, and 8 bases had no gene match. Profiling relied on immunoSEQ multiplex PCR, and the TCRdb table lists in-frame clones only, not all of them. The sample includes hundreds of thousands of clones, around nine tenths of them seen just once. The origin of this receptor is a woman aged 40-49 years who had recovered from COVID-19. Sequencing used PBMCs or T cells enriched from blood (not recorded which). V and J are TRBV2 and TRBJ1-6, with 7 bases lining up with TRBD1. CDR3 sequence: CASRETGTFNSPLHF. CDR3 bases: TGTGCCAGCAGGGAGACAGGGACGTTTAATTCACCCCTCCACTTT. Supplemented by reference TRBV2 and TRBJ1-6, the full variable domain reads EPEVTQTPSHQVTQMGQEVILRCVPISNHLYFYWYRQILGQKVEFLVSFYNNEISEKSEIFDDQFSVERPDGSNFTLKIRSTKLEDSAMYFCASRETGTFNSPLHFGNGTRLTVT.